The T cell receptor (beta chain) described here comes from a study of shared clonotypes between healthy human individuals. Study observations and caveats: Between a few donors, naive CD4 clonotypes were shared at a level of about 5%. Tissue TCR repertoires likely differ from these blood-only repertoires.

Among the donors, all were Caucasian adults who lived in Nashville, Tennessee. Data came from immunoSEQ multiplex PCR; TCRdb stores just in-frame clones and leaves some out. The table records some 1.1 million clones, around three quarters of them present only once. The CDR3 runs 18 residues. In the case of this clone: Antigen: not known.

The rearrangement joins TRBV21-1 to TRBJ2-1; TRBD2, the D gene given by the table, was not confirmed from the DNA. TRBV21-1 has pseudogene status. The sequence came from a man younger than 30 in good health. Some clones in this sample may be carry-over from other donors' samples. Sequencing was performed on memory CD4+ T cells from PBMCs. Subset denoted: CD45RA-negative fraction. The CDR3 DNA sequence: TGTGCCAGCAGCAACTACACACCGACTAGCGGAACCTACAATGAGCAGTTCTTC. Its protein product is CASSNYTPTSGTYNEQFF.